This T cell receptor (beta chain) is from a study of T-cell memory formation after mild COVID-19. TCRdb re-derived calls from the 5' RACE reads in MiXCR, one entry per CDR3 protein. Found here are fewer than 350,000 distinct CDR3 sequences, more than 15% of them singletons; the top ten hold around 20%. This clonotype was seen at least ten times. The germline V gene encodes CDR1 SGDLS and CDR2 YYNGEE. The CDR3 spans 17 residues. V was pared by 3 bases and J by 0 bases, with 17 bases between. This clonotype was obtained from a man aged 18 to 30 who had mild COVID-19 (a few samples of this study predate the infection). Cell type and time point are not known. The chain recombines TRBV9 with TRBJ2-3; perhaps TRBD2 as D (6 bases). Sequencing input: PBMCs or a T cell subset sorted from them (not recorded which). The CDR3 protein is CASSAPSSGTSTDTQYF. The CDR3 DNA sequence: TGTGCCAGCAGCGCGCCTTCCTCTGGGACTAGCACAGATACGCAGTATTTT.